This record concerns one T cell receptor (beta chain) sequence. These data are taken from a study of T cells in women clearing cervical HPV infection. About the study: No precancer developed; the control's incident HPV16 infection cleared within 12 months. Case blood drawn at lesion detection; control blood after infection cleared. HLA type could not be excluded as a confounder.

Sequencing used immunoSEQ multiplex PCR; TCRdb keeps in-frame clones, though not all of them. There are 18,000 or so clones in the sample, with roughly 14% held by the top ten. The sequence derives from a woman aged 18 to 75 with a cervical HPV16 infection that either progressed to CIN3+ or cleared (not recorded which). Sequenced material: blood buffy coat.

The CDR3: CSAEPGQSTDTQYF. The DNA read from the CDR3 is TGCAGTGCTGAACCGGGACAGAGCACAGATACG. The chain has TRBV20-1 and TRBJ2-3; TRBD1 aligns across 7 bases. Sequencing ends 3 residues short of the CDR3 end; the germline J gene provides the rest. With V trimmed by 5 bases and J by 0 bases, 5 bases remained unmatched. Per germline, CDR1 DFQATT and CDR2 SNEGSKA (reference sequence). The CDR3 length is 14 residues.